Ten or more counts support the clone carrying this T cell receptor (beta chain). This record comes from a study of T cells of healthy individuals. In TCRdb, the 5' RACE reads were re-called with MiXCR into one record per CDR3 protein. There are around 83,000 distinct CDR3 sequences in the sample; approximately 4.7% occur only once, and about 7.5% lies in the top ten. The V end was cut by 1 base, the J end by 1 base, with 14 bases between. CDR3 size: 16 residues. Germline CDR1 SGHTA, CDR2 FQGNSA. The rearrangement links TRBV7-2 to TRBJ2-7; D uncertain. This clonotype was obtained from a female donor in good health. The CDR3 here is CASSLGAVASSYEQYF. CDR3 DNA: TGTGCCAGCAGCTTAGGAGCCGTAGCCTCATCCTACGAGCAGTACTTC.